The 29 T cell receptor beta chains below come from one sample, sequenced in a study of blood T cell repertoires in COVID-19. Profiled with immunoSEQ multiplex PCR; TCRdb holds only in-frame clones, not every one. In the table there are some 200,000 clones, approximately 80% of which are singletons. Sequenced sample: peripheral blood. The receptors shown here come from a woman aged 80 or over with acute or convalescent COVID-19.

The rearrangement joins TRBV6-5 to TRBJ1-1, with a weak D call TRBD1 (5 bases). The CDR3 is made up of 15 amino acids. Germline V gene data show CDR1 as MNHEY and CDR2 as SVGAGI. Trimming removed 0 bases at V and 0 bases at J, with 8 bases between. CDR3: CASSYSLTVNTEAFF. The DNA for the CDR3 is TGTGCCAGCAGTTACTCCTTGACAGTGAACACTGAAGCTTTCTTT.

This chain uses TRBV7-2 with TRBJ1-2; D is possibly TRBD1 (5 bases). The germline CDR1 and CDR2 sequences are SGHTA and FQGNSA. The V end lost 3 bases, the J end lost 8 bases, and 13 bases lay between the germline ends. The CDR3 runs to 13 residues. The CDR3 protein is CASSFPAGEGYTF. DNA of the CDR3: TGTGCCAGCAGCTTCCCAGCGGGGGAGGGCTACACCTTC.

The CDR3 reads CASSINRNIYGYTF. DNA for the CDR3: TGTGCCAGTAGTATAAACAGGAATATCTATGGCTACACCTTC. The chain is built from TRBV19 and TRBJ1-2; tentative D call: TRBD1 (5 bases). Germline lookup yields CDR1 LNHDA and CDR2 SQIVND (reference sequence). This CDR3 has 14 amino acids. Trimming cost V 2 bases and J 4 bases, with 11 bases left between them.

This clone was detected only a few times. The DNA of the CDR3 is TGTGCCAGCAGTCTATACGGGACTAGTTTTACCGGGGAGCTGTTTTTT. It specifies CASSLYGTSFTGELFF. J is TRBJ2-2 and V is TRBV9, with 8 bases lining up with TRBD2. This CDR3 has 16 residues. CDR1 SGDLS and CDR2 YYNGEE come from the germline V gene. V was pared by 5 bases and J by 5 bases, with 11 bases of the junction left unmatched.

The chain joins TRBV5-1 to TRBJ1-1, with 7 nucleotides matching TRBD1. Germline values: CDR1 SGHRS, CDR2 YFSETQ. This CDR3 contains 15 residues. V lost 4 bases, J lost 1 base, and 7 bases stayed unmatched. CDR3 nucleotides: TGCGCCAGCAGCGGGTCAGGGGGACAGAACACTGAAGCTTTCTTT. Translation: CASSGSGGQNTEAFF. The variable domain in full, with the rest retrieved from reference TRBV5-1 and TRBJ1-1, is KAGVTQTPRYLIKTRGQQVTLSCSPISGHRSVSWYQQTPGQGLQFLFEYFSETQRNKGNFPGRFSGRQFSNSRSEMNVSTLELGDSALYLCASSGSGGQNTEAFFGQGTRLTVV.

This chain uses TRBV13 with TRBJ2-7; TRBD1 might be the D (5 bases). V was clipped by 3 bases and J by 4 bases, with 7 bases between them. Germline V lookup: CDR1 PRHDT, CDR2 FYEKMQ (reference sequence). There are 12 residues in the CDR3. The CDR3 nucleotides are TGTGCCAGCAGCTTCTCAGGGTACGAGCAGTACTTC. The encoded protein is CASSFSGYEQYF.

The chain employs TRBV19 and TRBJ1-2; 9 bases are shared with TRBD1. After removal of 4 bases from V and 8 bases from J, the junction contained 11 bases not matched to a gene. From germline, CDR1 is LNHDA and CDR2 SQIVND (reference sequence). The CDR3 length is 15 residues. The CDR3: CASSSTGTGWAGYTF. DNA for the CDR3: TGTGCCAGTAGTAGCACCGGGACAGGGTGGGCCGGCTACACCTTC. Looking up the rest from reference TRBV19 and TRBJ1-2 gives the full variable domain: DGGITQSPKYLFRKEGQNVTLSCEQNLNHDAMYWYRQDPGQGLRLIYYSQIVNDFQKGDIAEGYSVSREKKESFPLTVTSAQKNPTAFYLCASSSTGTGWAGYTFGSGTRLTVV.

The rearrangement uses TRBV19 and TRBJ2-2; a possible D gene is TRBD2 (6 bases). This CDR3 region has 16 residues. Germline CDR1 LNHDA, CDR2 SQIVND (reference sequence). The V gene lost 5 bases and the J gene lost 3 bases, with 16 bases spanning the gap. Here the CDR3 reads CASSPRGWADTGELFF. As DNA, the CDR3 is TGTGCCAGTAGTCCCCGGGGGTGGGCAGACACCGGGGAGCTGTTTTTT. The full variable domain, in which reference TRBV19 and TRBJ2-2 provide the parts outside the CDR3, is DGGITQSPKYLFRKEGQNVTLSCEQNLNHDAMYWYRQDPGQGLRLIYYSQIVNDFQKGDIAEGYSVSREKKESFPLTVTSAQKNPTAFYLCASSPRGWADTGELFFGEGSRLTVL.

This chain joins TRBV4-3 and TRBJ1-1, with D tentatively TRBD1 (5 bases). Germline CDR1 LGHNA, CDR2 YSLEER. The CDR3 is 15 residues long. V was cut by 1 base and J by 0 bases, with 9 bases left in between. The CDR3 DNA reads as TGCGCCAGCAGCCAAGGTGCGACAGTGAACACTGAAGCTTTCTTT. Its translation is CASSQGATVNTEAFF.

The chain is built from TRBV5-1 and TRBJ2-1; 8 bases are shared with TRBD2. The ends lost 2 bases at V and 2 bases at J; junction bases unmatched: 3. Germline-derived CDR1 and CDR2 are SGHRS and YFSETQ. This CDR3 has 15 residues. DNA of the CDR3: TGCGCCAGCAGCTTCACTAGCGGCGCCTACAATGAGCAGTTCTTC. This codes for CASSFTSGAYNEQFF.

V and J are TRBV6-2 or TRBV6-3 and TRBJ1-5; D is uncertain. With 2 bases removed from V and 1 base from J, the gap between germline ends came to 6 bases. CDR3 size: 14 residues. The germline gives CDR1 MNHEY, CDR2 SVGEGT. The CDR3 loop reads CASSYGESNQPQHF. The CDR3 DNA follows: TGTGCCAGCAGTTACGGGGAGAGCAATCAGCCCCAGCATTTT.

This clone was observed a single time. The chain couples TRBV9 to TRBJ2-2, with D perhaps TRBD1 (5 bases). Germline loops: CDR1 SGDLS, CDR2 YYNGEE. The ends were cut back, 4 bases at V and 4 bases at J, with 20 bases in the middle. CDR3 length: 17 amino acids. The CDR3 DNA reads TGTGCCAGCAGCACAGGACCGGCCTCACAGGCCACCGGGGAGCTGTTTTTT. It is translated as CASSTGPASQATGELFF.

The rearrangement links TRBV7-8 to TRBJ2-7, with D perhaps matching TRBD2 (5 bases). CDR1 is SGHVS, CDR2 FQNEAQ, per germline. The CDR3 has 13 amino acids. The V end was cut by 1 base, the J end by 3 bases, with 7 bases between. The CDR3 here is CASSLGGIYEQYF. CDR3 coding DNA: TGTGCCAGCAGCTTAGGAGGGATCTACGAGCAGTACTTC.

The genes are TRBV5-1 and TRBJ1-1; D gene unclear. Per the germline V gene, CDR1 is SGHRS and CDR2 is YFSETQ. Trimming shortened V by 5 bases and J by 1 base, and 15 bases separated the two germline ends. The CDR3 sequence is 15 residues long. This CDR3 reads CASSPVLTRNTEAFF. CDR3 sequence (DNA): TGCGCCAGCAGTCCTGTTTTAACTCGGAACACTGAAGCTTTCTTT.

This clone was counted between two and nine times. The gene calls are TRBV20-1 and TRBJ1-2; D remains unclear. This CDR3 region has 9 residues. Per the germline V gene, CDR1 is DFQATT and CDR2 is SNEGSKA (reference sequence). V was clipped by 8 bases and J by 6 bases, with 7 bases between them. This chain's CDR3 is CSTSNGYTF. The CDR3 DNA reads TGCAGTACTTCGAATGGCTACACCTTC.

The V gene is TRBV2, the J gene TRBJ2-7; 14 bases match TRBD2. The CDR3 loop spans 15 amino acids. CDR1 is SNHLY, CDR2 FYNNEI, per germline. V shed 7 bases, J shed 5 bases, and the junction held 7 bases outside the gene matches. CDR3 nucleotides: TGTGCCAGCACCTTCTTGACTAGCGGGAGGGACGAGCAGTACTTC. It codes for CASTFLTSGRDEQYF.

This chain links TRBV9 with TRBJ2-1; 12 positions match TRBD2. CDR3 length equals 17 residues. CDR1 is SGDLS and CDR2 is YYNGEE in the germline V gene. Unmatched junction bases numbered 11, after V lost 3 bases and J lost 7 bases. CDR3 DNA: TGTGCCAGCAGCGCGTACTCTGGGCTAGCGGGAGGGAATGAGCAGTTCTTC. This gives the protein CASSAYSGLAGGNEQFF.

CDR3 loop: CASSSGVGRETQYF. In DNA form, the CDR3 reads TGTGCCAGCAGTTCAGGGGTAGGGAGAGAGACCCAGTACTTC. V and J are TRBV6-5 and TRBJ2-5; the D gene is possibly TRBD1 (6 bases). CDR1 and CDR2 (germline): MNHEY, SVGAGI. Trimming shortened V by 4 bases and J by 4 bases, and 13 bases separated the two germline ends. The CDR3 is 14 residues long.

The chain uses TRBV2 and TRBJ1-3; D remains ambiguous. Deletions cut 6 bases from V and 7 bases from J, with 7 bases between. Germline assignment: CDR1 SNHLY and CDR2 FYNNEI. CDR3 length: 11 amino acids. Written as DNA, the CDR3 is TGTGCCAGCAGAGAATCGAACACCATATATTTT. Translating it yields CASRESNTIYF.

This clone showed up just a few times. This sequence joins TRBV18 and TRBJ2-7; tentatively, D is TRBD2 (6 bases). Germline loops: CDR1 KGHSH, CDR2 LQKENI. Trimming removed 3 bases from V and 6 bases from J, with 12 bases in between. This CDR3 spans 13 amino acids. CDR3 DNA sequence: TGTGCCAGCTCACCCGTCCGGGAGTCCGAGCAGTACTTC. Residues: CASSPVRESEQYF.

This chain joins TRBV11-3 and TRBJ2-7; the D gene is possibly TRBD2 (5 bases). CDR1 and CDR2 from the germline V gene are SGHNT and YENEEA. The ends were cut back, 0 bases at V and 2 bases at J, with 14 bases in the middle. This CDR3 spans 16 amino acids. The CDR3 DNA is TGTGCCAGCAGCTTAGATCTGAGCGGAACGACCTACGAGCAGTACTTC. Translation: CASSLDLSGTTYEQYF.

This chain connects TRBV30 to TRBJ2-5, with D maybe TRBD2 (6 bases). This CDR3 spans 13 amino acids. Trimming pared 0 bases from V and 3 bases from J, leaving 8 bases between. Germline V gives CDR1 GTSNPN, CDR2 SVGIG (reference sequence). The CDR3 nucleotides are TGTGCCTGGAGTGTAACGGGAGAAGAGACCCAGTACTTC. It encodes CAWSVTGEETQYF.

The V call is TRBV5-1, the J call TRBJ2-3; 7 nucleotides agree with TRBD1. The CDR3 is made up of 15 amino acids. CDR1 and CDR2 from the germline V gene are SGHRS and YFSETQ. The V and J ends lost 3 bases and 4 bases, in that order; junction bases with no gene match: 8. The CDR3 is CASSSTPQGADTQYF. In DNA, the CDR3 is TGCGCCAGCAGCTCAACCCCCCAGGGGGCAGATACGCAGTATTTT.

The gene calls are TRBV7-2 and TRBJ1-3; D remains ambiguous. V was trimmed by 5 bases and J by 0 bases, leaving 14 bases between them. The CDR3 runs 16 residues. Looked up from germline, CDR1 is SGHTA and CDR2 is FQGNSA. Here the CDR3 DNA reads TGTGCCAGCAGCCGTAACGCTGCCTACTCTGGAAACACCATATATTTT. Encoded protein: CASSRNAAYSGNTIYF.

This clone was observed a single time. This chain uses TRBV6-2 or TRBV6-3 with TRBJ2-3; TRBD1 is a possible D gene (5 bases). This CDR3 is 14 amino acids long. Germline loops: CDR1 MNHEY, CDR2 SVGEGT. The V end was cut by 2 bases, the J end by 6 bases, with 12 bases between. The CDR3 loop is CASSYGAGIDTQYF. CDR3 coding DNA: TGTGCCAGCAGTTACGGTGCAGGGATCGATACGCAGTATTTT.

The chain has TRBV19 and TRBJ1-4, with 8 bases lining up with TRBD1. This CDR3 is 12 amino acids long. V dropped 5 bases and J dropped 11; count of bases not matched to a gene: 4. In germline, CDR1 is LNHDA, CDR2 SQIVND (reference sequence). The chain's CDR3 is CASSSDREKLFF. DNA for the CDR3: TGTGCCAGTAGTTCGGACAGGGAGAAACTGTTTTTT.

The CDR3 protein is CASSLVDTNTEAFF. In DNA, the CDR3 is TGTGCCAGCAGCTTAGTAGACACGAACACTGAAGCTTTCTTT. V is TRBV7-9 and J is TRBJ1-1; D uncertain. Germline CDR1 reads SEHNR; CDR2 reads FQNEAQ (reference sequence). CDR3 length: 14 amino acids. V lost 1 base, J lost 1 base, and 7 bases lay in between.

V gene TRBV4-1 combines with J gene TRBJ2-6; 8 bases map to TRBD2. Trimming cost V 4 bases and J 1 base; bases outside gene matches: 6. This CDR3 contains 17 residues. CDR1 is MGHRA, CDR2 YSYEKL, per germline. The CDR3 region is CASSPQGGRSGANVLTF. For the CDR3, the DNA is TGCGCCAGCAGCCCACAGGGCGGGAGGTCTGGGGCCAACGTCCTGACTTTC.

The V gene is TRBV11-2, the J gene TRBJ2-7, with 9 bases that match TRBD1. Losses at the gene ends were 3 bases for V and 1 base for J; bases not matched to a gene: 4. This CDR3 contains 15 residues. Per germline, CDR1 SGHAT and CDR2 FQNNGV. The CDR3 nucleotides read TGTGCCAGCAGCTTTTCCGACAGGGGGTCCTACGAGCAGTACTTC. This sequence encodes CASSFSDRGSYEQYF.